Below, 29 T cell receptor beta chains from the same sample are listed, as sequenced in a study of blood T cell repertoires in COVID-19. Method: immunoSEQ multiplex PCR; TCRdb's copy keeps in-frame clones and lacks some. The sample yields some 160,000 clones, about 77% seen once. The sequenced material came from peripheral blood. The receptors shown here come from a man between 60 and 75 years old with acute or convalescent COVID-19.

J is TRBJ2-7 and V is TRBV11-2; D gene uncertain. Trimming cost V 2 bases and J 1 base, with 9 bases left between them. Germline CDR1 SGHAT, CDR2 FQNNGV. CDR3 length equals 14 residues. The CDR3 region is CASSLFSGSYEQYF. As DNA, the CDR3 is TGTGCCAGCAGCTTATTCTCCGGGTCCTACGAGCAGTACTTC. Combining the CDR3 with reference TRBV11-2 and TRBJ2-7 gives the whole variable domain EAGVAQSPRYKIIEKRQSVAFWCNPISGHATLYWYQQILGQGPKLLIQFQNNGVVDDSQLPKDRFSAERLKGVDSTLKIQPAKLEDSAVYLCASSLFSGSYEQYFGPGTRLTVT.

This clone has only a few counts. The chain carries TRBV19 and TRBJ1-3; TRBD1 is a possible D gene (6 bases). V was pared by 3 bases and J by 4 bases, with 13 bases between. Looked up from germline, CDR1 is LNHDA and CDR2 is SQIVND (reference sequence). The CDR3 spans 15 residues. CDR3 protein: CASSIDGQRGNTIYF. CDR3 sequence (DNA): TGTGCCAGTAGTATCGACGGACAGAGAGGAAACACCATATATTTT.

This clone was seen a single time. The chain carries TRBV7-2 and TRBJ2-3, with D perhaps TRBD2 (5 bases). Germline CDR1 reads SGHTA; CDR2 reads FQGNSA. This CDR3 has 15 residues. Trimming cost V 6 bases and J 3 bases, with 16 bases left between them. CDR3 nucleotide sequence: TGTGCCAGCAGGGCGGCGGGTTCTAAAACAGATACGCAGTATTTT. Translating it yields CASRAAGSKTDTQYF.

This chain links TRBV5-1 with TRBJ2-5, with D perhaps matching TRBD1 (6 bases). This CDR3 comprises 15 residues. Germline V gene sequence: CDR1 SGHRS, CDR2 YFSETQ. The V end lost 1 base, the J end lost 5 bases, and 15 bases lay between the germline ends. The CDR3 region has the DNA TGCGCCAGCAGCTTGTACGGGACACCGTATGAGACCCAGTACTTC. Residues: CASSLYGTPYETQYF.

This clone was counted between two and nine times. V and J are TRBV11-2 and TRBJ2-7; 7 bases fit TRBD2. V lost 4 bases, J lost 3 bases, and 9 bases stayed unmatched. CDR1 is SGHAT, CDR2 FQNNGV, per germline. The CDR3 covers 15 residues. The CDR3, as DNA: TGTGCCAGCAGCTCCCGCGGCGGGAGAAACTACGAGCAGTACTTC. This translates into CASSSRGGRNYEQYF.

This clone was observed a handful of times. The chain joins TRBV19 to TRBJ2-3; possible D gene TRBD1, 5 bases. The CDR3 totals 12 residues. The V end lost 6 bases, the J end lost 3 bases, and 7 bases lay between the germline ends. In germline, CDR1 is LNHDA, CDR2 SQIVND (reference sequence). The CDR3 DNA follows: TGTGCCAGTAGCTGGACAACAGATACGCAGTATTTT. This encodes CASSWTTDTQYF.

V usage is TRBV5-6 and J usage is TRBJ1-3, with a tentative D call TRBD1 (6 bases). Germline-derived CDR1 and CDR2 are SGHDT and YYEEEE. CDR3 length equals 15 residues. Trimming took 3 bases from V and 8 from J, leaving 18 bases between them. CDR3 residues: CASSSLAGVTDTIYF. The DNA of the CDR3 is TGTGCCAGCAGCTCCCTGGCAGGGGTCACTGACACCATATATTTT.

The chain combines TRBV5-1 with TRBJ2-7; tentatively, D is TRBD2 (6 bases). V was clipped by 4 bases and J by 5 bases, with 19 bases between them. Germline CDR1 is SGHRS and CDR2 is YFSETQ. The CDR3 totals 15 residues. Here the CDR3 reads CASSHYGGVLNEQYF. As DNA, the CDR3 is TGCGCCAGCAGCCACTATGGAGGGGTTTTGAACGAGCAGTACTTC.

CDR3 nucleotides: TGTGCCAGCAGCACTCATCGGCGGGGCCATAGCAATCAGCCCCAGCATTTT. Protein product: CASSTHRRGHSNQPQHF. This chain connects TRBV11-3 to TRBJ1-5, with a weak D call TRBD1 (5 bases). The germline V gene has CDR1 SGHNT and CDR2 YENEEA. This CDR3 region has 17 residues. V was pared by 5 bases and J by 0 bases, with 17 bases between. Using reference TRBV11-3 and TRBJ1-5 for the parts outside the CDR3, the full variable domain is EAGVVQSPRYKIIEKKQPVAFWCNPISGHNTLYWYLQNLGQGPELLIRYENEEAVDDSQLPKDRFSAERLKGVDSTLKIQPAELGDSAVYLCASSTHRRGHSNQPQHFGDGTRLSIL.

The table lists this clone with a few counts. This chain's CDR3 is CSVAEGTRAPYEQYF. The CDR3 nucleotides are TGCAGCGTTGCTGAAGGGACTAGAGCGCCCTACGAGCAGTACTTC. The chain employs TRBV29-1 and TRBJ2-7, with 8 bases fitting TRBD2. Germline V CDR1 and CDR2: SQVTM, ANQGSEA. There are 15 residues in the CDR3. Unmatched junction bases numbered 10, after V lost 4 bases and J lost 2 bases.

The chain links TRBV7-2 to TRBJ2-7; D is perhaps TRBD2 (6 bases). Germline V gene lookup returns CDR1 SGHTA and CDR2 FQGNSA. Trimming cost V 5 bases and J 9 bases, with 17 bases left between them. The length of the CDR3 is 13 residues. CDR3 protein: CASSQGAEGGQYF. CDR3 DNA: TGTGCCAGCAGCCAAGGGGCGGAGGGTGGGCAGTACTTC.

This rearrangement joins TRBV28 to TRBJ2-7, with TRBD2 matching 15 bases. Germline CDR1 reads MDHEN; CDR2 reads SYDVKM. With 5 bases clipped from V and 2 bases from J, the junction kept 7 bases outside the gene matches. The CDR3 sequence is 17 residues long. For the CDR3, the DNA is TGTGCCAGCAGTCCAGAAGGACTAGCGGGAGGGACCTACGAGCAGTACTTC. It specifies CASSPEGLAGGTYEQYF.

The DNA of the CDR3 is TGCAGCGCCGGCGACGCCTACGAGCAGTACTTC. It is translated as CSAGDAYEQYF. The chain employs TRBV29-1 and TRBJ2-7, with D unclear. This CDR3 is 11 amino acids long. The germline V gene encodes CDR1 SQVTM and CDR2 ANQGSEA. V lost 7 bases and J lost 2, with 9 bases in between.

J is TRBJ2-7 and V is TRBV9, with D maybe TRBD1 (6 bases). The V and J ends lost 3 bases and 4 bases respectively, with 14 bases between them. This CDR3 has 14 amino acids. Germline V gives CDR1 SGDLS, CDR2 YYNGEE. CDR3 region: CASSEGQTGYEQYF. CDR3 sequence (DNA): TGTGCCAGCAGCGAGGGACAAACCGGGTACGAGCAGTACTTC.

J is TRBJ2-2 and V is TRBV7-2; possibly TRBD1 for D (5 bases). Germline assignment: CDR1 SGHTA and CDR2 FQGNSA. CDR3 size: 15 residues. V lost 6 bases and J lost 3, with 14 bases in between. CDR3 nucleotide sequence: TGTGCCAGCAGATCCTACGACAGTCACACCGGGGAGCTGTTTTTT. As protein: CASRSYDSHTGELFF. Together with reference TRBV7-2 and TRBJ2-2, the CDR3 gives the full variable domain: GAGVSQSPSNKVTEKGKDVELRCDPISGHTALYWYRQSLGQGLEFLIYFQGNSAPDKSGLPSDRFSAERTGGSVSTLTIQRTQQEDSAVYLCASRSYDSHTGELFFGEGSRLTVL.

This clone appeared once. This chain joins TRBV9 and TRBJ2-2; 7 positions match TRBD2. There are 16 residues in the CDR3. J gave up 8 bases and V 0 bases, and 10 bases lay outside the gene matches. Looked up from germline, CDR1 is SGDLS and CDR2 is YYNGEE. The CDR3 loop is CASSVASGISTGELFF. Written as DNA, the CDR3 is TGTGCCAGCAGCGTAGCCAGCGGGATATCAACGGGGGAGCTGTTTTTT.

V is TRBV7-9 and J is TRBJ2-1, with 8 bases lining up with TRBD2. The V segment lost 4 bases and the J segment 3 bases; nucleotides outside the gene matches: 8. The CDR3 consists of 16 residues. The germline CDR1 and CDR2 sequences are SEHNR and FQNEAQ (reference sequence). DNA for the CDR3: TGTGCCAGCAGCTCGTCCGGGACTAGGATCTACAATGAGCAGTTCTTC. The encoded protein is CASSSSGTRIYNEQFF.

The rearrangement joins TRBV5-1 to TRBJ2-1; 8 nucleotides match TRBD2. V lost 3 bases and J lost 6; bases outside the gene matches: 14. The CDR3 runs to 17 residues. Germline V lookup: CDR1 SGHRS, CDR2 YFSETQ. The DNA of the CDR3 is TGCGCCAGCAGCTCTTCATCGGGGCGGGAGGCCGTCAATGAGCAGTTCTTC. Translating gives CASSSSSGREAVNEQFF.

The chain combines TRBV7-8 with TRBJ2-7; TRBD1 is a possible D gene (6 bases). Germline V gene lookup returns CDR1 SGHVS and CDR2 FQNEAQ. The CDR3 consists of 14 residues. V was trimmed by 3 bases and J by 1 base, leaving 10 bases between them. The DNA for the CDR3 is TGTGCCAGCAGCTTCCGGGACACTTCCTACGAGCAGTACTTC. Its protein is CASSFRDTSYEQYF.

This clone was recorded only once. The genes are TRBV1 and TRBJ1-5; whether TRBD1, the table's D call, matches the DNA was not checked. TRBV1 is a listed pseudogene. The CDR3 runs to 17 residues. CDR3 coding DNA: TGCACCAGCAGCCAAGAAGGGACAGGGGGACGGGATCAGCCCCAGCATTTT. Its protein is CTSSQEGTGGRDQPQHF.

The chain links TRBV3-1 (or the pseudogene TRBV3-2) to TRBJ2-1; TRBD2 matches 7 bases. The CDR3 sequence is 15 residues long. Germline CDR1 and CDR2: LGHDT and YNNKEL (reference sequence). The ends lost 2 bases at V and 8 bases at J; junction bases unmatched: 9. CDR3 protein: CASSQQTSLVDEQFF. The CDR3 nucleotides are TGTGCCAGCAGCCAACAGACTAGCTTGGTCGATGAGCAGTTCTTC.

The V call is TRBV28, the J call TRBJ2-1; TRBD1 matches at 8 bases. CDR1 MDHEN and CDR2 SYDVKM come from the germline V gene. V shed 9 bases and J 0 bases; nucleotides not matched to a gene: 7. CDR3 length: 15 amino acids. The CDR3 region is CASSTGALSYNEQFF. The CDR3 nucleotides read TGTGCCAGTTCGACAGGGGCGCTCTCCTACAATGAGCAGTTCTTC.

V and J are TRBV2 and TRBJ2-1; possible D gene TRBD1, 6 bases. CDR3 length equals 11 residues. The germline gives CDR1 SNHLY, CDR2 FYNNEI. The CDR3: CAGVGGHEQFF. The CDR3 DNA reads TGTGCAGGGGTAGGGGGACATGAGCAGTTCTTC.

This clone appeared a few times. This rearrangement joins TRBV5-5 to TRBJ1-2; D might be TRBD1 (5 bases). The V end was cut by 4 bases, the J end by 3 bases, with 16 bases between. The CDR3 consists of 15 residues. The V gene's germline CDR1 is SGHKS and CDR2 YYEKEE (reference sequence). The CDR3 DNA reads TGTGCCAGCAGCGGTAAGGGGCGTCTGGACTATGGCTACACCTTC. Its translation is CASSGKGRLDYGYTF.

The rearrangement links TRBV10-3 to TRBJ2-7, with D possibly matching TRBD2 (6 bases). Trimming took off 9 bases at V and 4 bases at J, with 10 bases between the two ends. The CDR3 contains 11 residues. In germline, CDR1 is ENHRY, CDR2 SYGVKD. CDR3 region: CAIGGEYEQYF. CDR3 DNA sequence: TGTGCCATTGGCGGGGAGTACGAGCAGTACTTC.

The chain employs TRBV5-1 and TRBJ2-5; D is possibly TRBD1 (5 bases). Between the trimmed V and J ends, which lost 4 bases and 2 bases, there was a span of 9 bases. This CDR3 is 13 amino acids long. Germline lookup yields CDR1 SGHRS and CDR2 YFSETQ. CDR3 DNA: TGCGCCAGCAGCAGGGGTGGGCAAGAGACCCAGTACTTC. It encodes CASSRGGQETQYF.

This clone was counted a few times. The V gene is TRBV20-1, the J gene TRBJ1-6; 7 bases align to TRBD1. The CDR3 runs to 16 residues. The V gene's germline CDR1 is DFQATT and CDR2 SNEGSKA (reference sequence). With 3 bases clipped from V and 8 bases from J, the junction kept 13 bases outside the gene matches. The CDR3 reads CSASDTRDSLYSPLHF. CDR3 nucleotide sequence: TGCAGTGCTAGTGACACGCGGGACAGTCTTTATTCACCCCTCCACTTT.

The chain links TRBV7-2 to TRBJ2-7; TRBD2 might be the D (6 bases). This CDR3 comprises 15 residues. The germline CDR1 and CDR2 sequences are SGHTA and FQGNSA. The V gene lost 2 bases and the J gene lost 0 bases, with 11 bases spanning the gap. DNA for the CDR3: TGTGCCAGCAGCTTAATGTCTAGCGCCTCCTACGAGCAGTACTTC. The encoded protein is CASSLMSSASYEQYF. Variable domain in full (rest from reference TRBV7-2 and TRBJ2-7): GAGVSQSPSNKVTEKGKDVELRCDPISGHTALYWYRQSLGQGLEFLIYFQGNSAPDKSGLPSDRFSAERTGGSVSTLTIQRTQQEDSAVYLCASSLMSSASYEQYFGPGTRLTVT.

The chain is built from TRBV9 and TRBJ2-5; no clear D. Germline CDR1 reads SGDLS; CDR2 reads YYNGEE. V dropped 0 bases and J dropped 1 base, with 7 bases sitting between them. The CDR3 is made up of 14 amino acids. For the CDR3, the DNA is TGTGCCAGCAGCGTAGATTGGCTCCAAGAGACCCAGTACTTC. Residues: CASSVDWLQETQYF.